The 18 T cell receptor beta chains given below trace back to one sample, sequenced in a study of blood T cell repertoires in COVID-19. Profiled with immunoSEQ multiplex PCR; TCRdb holds only in-frame clones, not every one. The sample shows hundreds of thousands of clones, 90% of them seen only once. Sequenced: peripheral blood. The receptors here all came from a woman in her forties with COVID-19, enrolled during active disease.

The J gene is TRBJ1-2, the V gene TRBV28, with TRBD1 matching 10 bases. The CDR3 runs 16 residues. The V segment lost 6 bases and the J segment 4 bases; nucleotides outside the gene matches: 11. Germline CDR1 reads MDHEN; CDR2 reads SYDVKM. CDR3 amino acids: CASSPTGTGAFYGYTF. DNA of the CDR3: TGTGCCAGCAGCCCAACCGGGACAGGGGCATTCTATGGCTACACCTTC.

The genes are TRBV7-9 and TRBJ1-1, with D tentatively TRBD1 (6 bases). Trimming took 5 bases from V and 0 from J, leaving 10 bases between them. The CDR3 consists of 14 residues. The germline gives CDR1 SEHNR, CDR2 FQNEAQ (reference sequence). CDR3 loop: CASSRDRLNTEAFF. The CDR3, as DNA: TGTGCCAGCAGCCGCGACAGGCTGAACACTGAAGCTTTCTTT.

The chain employs TRBV6-1 and TRBJ1-2; D is perhaps TRBD1 (5 bases). Trimming removed 3 bases from V and 4 bases from J, with 9 bases in between. This CDR3 has 13 residues. The germline gives CDR1 MNHNS, CDR2 SASEGT. The CDR3 coding sequence is TGTGCCAGCAGTGAGGGCAGGGCCTATGGCTACACCTTC. Protein: CASSEGRAYGYTF.

The chain couples TRBV29-1 to TRBJ1-2; 9 bases align to TRBD1. CDR3 length equals 13 residues. V lost 7 bases, J lost 4 bases, and 7 bases stayed unmatched. From germline, CDR1 is SQVTM and CDR2 ANQGSEA. CDR3 loop: CSGRTGGGYGYTF. For the CDR3, the DNA is TGCAGCGGCCGAACAGGGGGCGGCTATGGCTACACCTTC.

V is TRBV5-4 and J is TRBJ1-1; no firm D call. Germline CDR1 is SGHNT and CDR2 is YYREEE (reference sequence). This CDR3 contains 14 residues. The V gene lost 5 bases and the J gene lost 4 bases, with 15 bases spanning the gap. The CDR3: CASSFDQVLTEAFF. DNA for the CDR3: TGTGCCAGCAGTTTCGACCAGGTGCTCACTGAAGCTTTCTTT.

V gene TRBV7-2 combines with J gene TRBJ1-3; TRBD1 matches at 8 bases. Per the germline V gene, CDR1 is SGHTA and CDR2 is FQGNSA. V shed 3 bases, J shed 2 bases, and the junction held 3 bases outside the gene matches. The CDR3 has 15 amino acids. The CDR3 DNA follows: TGTGCCAGCAGCTTTACAGGGGGAGCTGGAAACACCATATATTTT. Its translation is CASSFTGGAGNTIYF.

This chain uses TRBV5-1 with TRBJ2-7, with TRBD1 matching 7 bases. V dropped 3 bases and J dropped 3; count of bases not matched to a gene: 3. The CDR3 runs 13 residues. The germline CDR1 and CDR2 sequences are SGHRS and YFSETQ. For the CDR3, the DNA is TGCGCCAGCAGCTGGAACAGGGGCTACGAGCAGTACTTC. Its protein product is CASSWNRGYEQYF.

This rearrangement joins TRBV19 to TRBJ2-6, with 8 bases lining up with TRBD1. The V and J ends lost 1 base and 0 bases, in that order; junction bases with no gene match: 8. The CDR3 totals 19 residues. Per germline, CDR1 LNHDA and CDR2 SQIVND (reference sequence). The CDR3 bases are TGTGCCAGTAGTATAGGCCCGGGACAGGCCCCCTCTGGGGCCAACGTCCTGACTTTC. It specifies CASSIGPGQAPSGANVLTF.

The V and J genes are TRBV19 and TRBJ2-1; 9 positions match TRBD1. J gave up 5 bases and V 8 bases, and 16 bases lay outside the gene matches. In germline, CDR1 is LNHDA, CDR2 SQIVND (reference sequence). This CDR3 region has 17 residues. The CDR3 nucleotides are TGTGCCAGTGGTCCAAACACCCCGGGACAGGGTAACAATGAGCAGTTCTTC. This sequence encodes CASGPNTPGQGNNEQFF.

Of note for this clone: Additional DNA sequences in this sample encode the identical CDR3. The chain is built from TRBV29-1 and TRBJ1-1; no clear D gene. Germline CDR1 reads SQVTM; CDR2 reads ANQGSEA. CDR3 length: 13 residues. With 1 base removed from V and 1 base from J, the gap between germline ends came to 7 bases. The CDR3 DNA reads as TGCAGCGTTGAAGGGCGGAAGAACACTGAAGCTTTCTTT. Its protein is CSVEGRKNTEAFF.

The V gene is TRBV28, the J gene TRBJ1-2; 7 bases are shared with TRBD1. Trimming took 5 bases from V and 4 from J; bases not matched to a gene: 4. This CDR3 has 13 amino acids. Looked up from germline, CDR1 is MDHEN and CDR2 is SYDVKM. In DNA, the CDR3 is TGTGCCAGCAGTCGACAGGGAGCCTATGGCTACACCTTC. Translated, it gives CASSRQGAYGYTF.

This clone was detected only once. The chain combines TRBV28 with TRBJ2-1, with D perhaps matching TRBD1 (6 bases). The germline gives CDR1 MDHEN, CDR2 SYDVKM. The V gene lost 10 bases and the J gene lost 6 bases, with 13 bases spanning the gap. The CDR3 length is 12 residues. CDR3 DNA sequence: TGTGCCATCCTCGGACAGTCCAATGAGCAGTTCTTC. As protein: CAILGQSNEQFF.

The chain carries TRBV4-1 and TRBJ2-3; 7 positions match TRBD1. V lost 4 bases to trimming and J lost 0 bases; unmatched junction nucleotides: 7. This CDR3 spans 16 amino acids. Germline V gene data show CDR1 as MGHRA and CDR2 as YSYEKL. The CDR3 here is CASSLTTGSSTDTQYF. DNA for the CDR3: TGCGCCAGCAGCCTGACGACAGGGTCTAGCACAGATACGCAGTATTTT.

This chain uses TRBV25-1 with TRBJ2-7; tentatively, D is TRBD2 (5 bases). This CDR3 contains 12 residues. The V end lost 4 bases, the J end lost 3 bases, and 7 bases lay between the germline ends. CDR1 is MGHDK, CDR2 SYGVNS, per germline. This CDR3 reads CASSGTVYEQYF. The CDR3 nucleotides read TGTGCCAGCAGTGGGACTGTCTACGAGCAGTACTTC.

V gene TRBV7-8 combines with J gene TRBJ2-7; D is possibly TRBD1 (6 bases). Germline CDR1 is SGHVS and CDR2 is FQNEAQ. Trimming took off 5 bases at V and 2 bases at J, with 13 bases between the two ends. The CDR3 spans 14 residues. CDR3 in DNA: TGTGCCAGCAGCCCGGGGACACCAACCTACGAGCAGTACTTC. Residues: CASSPGTPTYEQYF.

The chain is built from TRBV6-5 and TRBJ2-2; D is perhaps TRBD2 (5 bases). CDR3 length equals 15 residues. In germline, CDR1 is MNHEY, CDR2 SVGAGI. Trimming removed 4 bases at V and 0 bases at J, with 9 bases between. The DNA for the CDR3 is TGTGCCAGCAGTTTCGGGGTTACGAACACCGGGGAGCTGTTTTTT. Amino acid sequence: CASSFGVTNTGELFF.

This rearrangement joins TRBV7-2 to TRBJ2-1, with 8 bases that match TRBD2. The germline V gene has CDR1 SGHTA and CDR2 FQGNSA. V was pared by 3 bases and J by 9 bases, with 7 bases of the junction left unmatched. The CDR3 consists of 14 residues. The CDR3: CASSFGLAAGEQFF. In DNA form, the CDR3 reads TGTGCCAGCAGCTTCGGACTAGCTGCCGGTGAGCAGTTCTTC.

This clone was detected only once. The chain couples TRBV18 to TRBJ2-3; D is unclear. Germline loops: CDR1 KGHSH, CDR2 LQKENI. Trimming removed 2 bases from V and 2 bases from J, with 8 bases in between. This CDR3 comprises 14 residues. The CDR3 reads CASSPGQPTDTQYF. The CDR3 DNA reads as TGTGCCAGCTCACCAGGGCAGCCCACAGATACGCAGTATTTT.